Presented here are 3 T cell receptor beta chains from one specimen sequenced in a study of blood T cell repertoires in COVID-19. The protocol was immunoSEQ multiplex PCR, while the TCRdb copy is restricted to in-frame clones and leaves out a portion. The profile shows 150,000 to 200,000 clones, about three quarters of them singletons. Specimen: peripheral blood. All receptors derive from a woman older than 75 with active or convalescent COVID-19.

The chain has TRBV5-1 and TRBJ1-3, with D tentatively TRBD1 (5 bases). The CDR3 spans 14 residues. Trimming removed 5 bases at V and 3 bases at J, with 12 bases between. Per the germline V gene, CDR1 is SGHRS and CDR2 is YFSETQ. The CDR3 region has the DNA TGCGCCAGCAGGCAAAATACAGGTGGAAACACCATATATTTT. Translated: CASRQNTGGNTIYF.

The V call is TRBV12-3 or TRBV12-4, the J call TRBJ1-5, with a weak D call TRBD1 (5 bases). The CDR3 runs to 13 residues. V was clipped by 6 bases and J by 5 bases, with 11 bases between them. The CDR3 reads CASRQDTYQPQHF. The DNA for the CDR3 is TGTGCCAGCAGGCAGGACACCTATCAGCCCCAGCATTTT.

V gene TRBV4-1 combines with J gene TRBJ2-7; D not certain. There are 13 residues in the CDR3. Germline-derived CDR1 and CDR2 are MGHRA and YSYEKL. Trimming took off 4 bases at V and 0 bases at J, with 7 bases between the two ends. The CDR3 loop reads CASSPRVSYEQYF. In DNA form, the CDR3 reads TGCGCCAGCAGCCCCCGGGTCTCCTACGAGCAGTACTTC.